One sample yielded the 30 T cell receptor beta chains listed below, sequenced in a study of blood T cells in healthy people across ages. Primers used in a second PCR of roughly 7 to 12 cycles were a sample-barcoded 5' primer and a J-beta primer mix. TCRdb analysed the 5' RACE reads with MiXCR anew, one entry per CDR3 protein. This table has fewer than 800,000 distinct CDR3 sequences, roughly 21% appearing once. Sequencing was performed on blood. These TCRs come from a man in his 70s in good health.

The CDR3 region has the DNA TGCGCCAGCAGCTTGGATGGACAGGGGGTAGATACGCAGTATTTT. Protein: CASSLDGQGVDTQYF. This sequence joins TRBV5-1 and TRBJ2-3, with 10 bases fitting TRBD1. CDR3 length: 15 residues. Trimming took 0 bases from V and 5 from J; bases not matched to a gene: 3. Per germline, CDR1 SGHRS and CDR2 YFSETQ.

The rearrangement links TRBV4-2 to TRBJ2-5, with 12 bases identical to TRBD2. V lost 4 bases to trimming and J lost 1 base; unmatched junction nucleotides: 4. This CDR3 has 16 amino acids. Germline V CDR1 and CDR2: LGHNA, YNFKEQ. CDR3 nucleotide sequence: TGTGCCAGCAGCCGAACTAGCGGGGGGACCCAAGAGACCCAGTACTTC. Its translation: CASSRTSGGTQETQYF.

This clonotype showed up many times. The chain couples TRBV29-1 to TRBJ2-1; D gene unclear. V was clipped by 1 base and J by 6 bases, with 7 bases between them. Germline-derived CDR1 and CDR2 are SQVTM and ANQGSEA. The CDR3 extends over 12 amino acids. The CDR3 reads CSVEVQGNEQFF. For the CDR3, the DNA is TGCAGCGTTGAAGTACAAGGCAATGAGCAGTTCTTC.

The chain couples TRBV5-4 to TRBJ2-1; either TRBD1 or TRBD2 may supply D (7 bases each). V lost 4 bases, J lost 2 bases, and 16 bases lay in between. The V gene's germline CDR1 is SGHNT and CDR2 YYREEE (reference sequence). This CDR3 has 16 amino acids. CDR3 sequence: CASSPVRGGTYNEQFF. The CDR3 DNA follows: TGTGCCAGCAGCCCTGTCAGGGGGGGGACCTACAATGAGCAGTTCTTC.

This clonotype was recorded at least ten times. The CDR3 reads CASSSGLTYEQYF. The CDR3, as DNA: TGTGCCAGCAGCTCGGGACTAACCTACGAGCAGTACTTC. This chain links TRBV7-2 with TRBJ2-7, with TRBD2 matching 7 bases. The CDR3 covers 13 residues. With 4 bases clipped from V and 2 bases from J, the junction kept 2 bases outside the gene matches. Germline CDR1 and CDR2: SGHTA and FQGNSA.

This clonotype was seen many times. The chain is built from TRBV5-1 and TRBJ2-1, with 10 bases identical to TRBD2. V trimming: 1 base; J trimming: 2 bases; junction bases outside the gene matches: 6. The CDR3 consists of 17 residues. Per germline, CDR1 SGHRS and CDR2 YFSETQ. The CDR3 here is CASSLSPSGRPYNEQFF. The CDR3 region has the DNA TGCGCCAGCAGCTTGTCCCCTAGCGGGAGACCCTACAATGAGCAGTTCTTC.

Worth noting for this clonotype: A single base separates this from a much larger clone, so it may be a read error. The chain uses TRBV7-9 and TRBJ2-6; D assignment may be TRBD1 or TRBD2 (5 bases each). The germline CDR1 and CDR2 sequences are SEHNR and FQNEAQ (reference sequence). CDR3 length: 15 amino acids. CDR3 nucleotides: TGTGCCAGCAGCTTAATAGGGTACGGGGCCAACGTCCAGACTTTC. Amino acids: CASSLIGYGANVQTF.

The V call is TRBV6-5, the J call TRBJ2-3; weak D call: TRBD1 (6 bases). The germline V gene encodes CDR1 MNHEY and CDR2 SVGAGI. This CDR3 is built from 13 residues. V shed 2 bases and J shed 5 bases, with 8 bases lying between them. CDR3 in DNA: TGTGCCAGCAGTTACGCAGGGGAAGATACGCAGTATTTT. Its translation is CASSYAGEDTQYF.

The chain carries TRBV7-2 and TRBJ2-5; D gene ambiguous. V shed 0 bases and J shed 5 bases, with 13 bases lying between them. Germline lookup yields CDR1 SGHTA and CDR2 FQGNSA. The CDR3 runs to 15 residues. Here the CDR3 reads CASSLADLIRETQYF. In DNA, the CDR3 is TGTGCCAGCAGCTTAGCAGATCTAATCCGGGAGACCCAGTACTTC.

This clonotype has a handful of counts. V is TRBV29-1 and J is TRBJ2-7; D call uncertain. This CDR3 is 11 amino acids long. Germline lookup yields CDR1 SQVTM and CDR2 ANQGSEA. Trimming shortened V by 4 bases and J by 5 bases, and 9 bases separated the two germline ends. Here the CDR3 reads CSVGEYNEQYF. The CDR3 DNA reads as TGCAGCGTTGGAGAATACAACGAGCAGTACTTC.

This chain links TRBV15 with TRBJ2-5; D gene unclear. Gene TRBJ2-7 matches the end of the DNA better, so the J call may be wrong. The CDR3 has 13 residues. Germline CDR1 LNHNV, CDR2 YYDKDF (reference sequence). This CDR3 reads CATSASGAYEQYF. Here the CDR3 DNA reads TGTGCCACCAGCGCAAGTGGAGCTTACGAGCAGTACTTC.

This clonotype showed up just a few times. This sequence joins TRBV7-9 and TRBJ2-5, with 11 positions matching TRBD2. Germline V CDR1 and CDR2: SEHNR, FQNEAQ (reference sequence). Germline trimming cut 3 bases from V and 4 bases from J; bases unmatched to any gene: 4. The CDR3 covers 15 residues. The CDR3 nucleotides are TGTGCCAGCAGCTTGGGACTAGCGGAAAGAGAGACCCAGTACTTC. This codes for CASSLGLAERETQYF.

The rearrangement joins TRBV12-3 or TRBV12-4 to TRBJ2-5; TRBD2 matches 8 bases. Near its end, the DNA agrees better with TRBJ2-1, so the J call may be wrong. There are 16 residues in the CDR3. CDR3 DNA sequence: TGTGCCAGCAATCGAATGGAGGGGCTAGCGGGTTATGAGCAGTTCTTC. Translating it yields CASNRMEGLAGYEQFF.

This chain connects TRBV4-1 to TRBJ2-2, with TRBD2 as a possible D gene (6 bases). This CDR3 comprises 16 residues. Germline V gives CDR1 MGHRA, CDR2 YSYEKL. The V end lost 1 base, the J end lost 5 bases, and 14 bases lay between the germline ends. The CDR3 region is CASSQVSGRRTGELFF. In DNA, the CDR3 is TGCGCCAGCAGCCAAGTCTCCGGGAGACGGACCGGGGAGCTGTTTTTT.

CDR3 sequence reads: CASSQGRGLCETQYF. The CDR3 DNA reads as TGCGCCAGCAGTCAGGGCAGGGGATTATGCGAGACCCAGTACTTC. This chain uses TRBV23-1 with TRBJ2-5, with D possibly being TRBD1 (6 bases). TRBV23-1 counts as an open reading frame of uncertain function. Between the trimmed V and J ends, which lost 3 bases and 5 bases, there was a span of 16 bases. The length of the CDR3 is 15 residues.

This clonotype was observed a handful of times. V is TRBV4-3 and J is TRBJ1-5; D remains ambiguous. Germline CDR1 reads LGHNA; CDR2 reads YSLEER. V was clipped by 1 base and J by 7 bases, with 11 bases between them. There are 14 residues in the CDR3. The CDR3 loop reads CASSQVWVEQPQHF. For the CDR3, the DNA is TGCGCCAGCAGCCAAGTTTGGGTTGAACAGCCCCAGCATTTT.

The rearrangement uses TRBV6-6 and TRBJ1-1; 11 nucleotides agree with TRBD1. Germline lookup yields CDR1 MNHNY and CDR2 SVGAGI (reference sequence). V trimming: 5 bases; J trimming: 0 bases; junction bases outside the gene matches: 5. The CDR3 contains 16 residues. CDR3 sequence reads: CASSRRDRGMNTEAFF. In nucleotides, the CDR3 is TGTGCCAGCAGTCGACGGGACAGGGGGATGAACACTGAAGCTTTCTTT.

CDR3 DNA: TGTGCCAGCAGTTATGAGGCCCAGGGCTCCTACGAGCAGTACTTC. Protein product: CASSYEAQGSYEQYF. J is TRBJ2-7 and V is TRBV6-5, with D maybe TRBD1 (5 bases). Germline lookup yields CDR1 MNHEY and CDR2 SVGAGI. The ends were cut back, 3 bases at V and 0 bases at J, with 12 bases in the middle. CDR3 length: 15 residues.

Only a few counts were recorded for this clonotype. The CDR3 bases are TGCAGTGCTAGAAGGGTCCTAGCGGGGAACTCCTACGAGCAGTACTTC. Amino acids: CSARRVLAGNSYEQYF. The rearrangement links TRBV20-1 to TRBJ2-5; 9 nucleotides match TRBD2. The DNA matches TRBJ2-7 better at its end, which makes the J call doubtful. From germline, CDR1 is DFQATT and CDR2 SNEGSKA (reference sequence). The CDR3 covers 16 residues.

This clonotype occurred many times. J is TRBJ2-5 and V is TRBV28; 8 bases align to TRBD1. The J call may be wrong; the DNA end is better matched by TRBJ2-7. There are 14 residues in the CDR3. The germline CDR1 and CDR2 sequences are MDHEN and SYDVKM. The CDR3 loop reads CASSFGTGPYEQYF. The CDR3 DNA sequence: TGTGCCAGCAGTTTTGGGACAGGTCCCTACGAGCAGTACTTC.

The chain links TRBV21-1 to TRBJ2-7; TRBD1 reflects the table's D call only, with no check against the DNA. TRBV21-1 corresponds to a pseudogene. The CDR3 loop spans 16 amino acids. CDR3 in amino acids: CASSKTARKMVHEQYF. DNA of the CDR3: TGTGCCAGCAGCAAGACAGCCCGAAAGATGGTCCACGAGCAGTACTTC.

This clonotype was detected a few times. This chain uses TRBV9 with TRBJ1-5, with D uncertain. CDR3 length: 15 amino acids. CDR1 and CDR2 (germline): SGDLS, YYNGEE. The ends were cut back, 0 bases at V and 0 bases at J, with 7 bases in the middle. CDR3 in amino acids: CASSVEADSNQPQHF. Here the CDR3 DNA reads TGTGCCAGCAGCGTAGAGGCGGATAGCAATCAGCCCCAGCATTTT.

This clonotype was detected many times. The CDR3 region is CASSPDTRATNEKLFF. The CDR3 coding sequence is TGCGCCAGCAGCCCGGACACCAGAGCAACTAATGAAAAACTGTTTTTT. V usage is TRBV5-1 and J usage is TRBJ1-4, with D maybe TRBD1 (5 bases). Trimming stripped 4 bases from V and 0 bases from J, with 13 bases between. CDR3 length equals 16 residues. CDR1 is SGHRS, CDR2 YFSETQ, per germline.

The rearrangement joins TRBV29-1 to TRBJ2-1; perhaps TRBD1 as D (6 bases). CDR1 is SQVTM and CDR2 is ANQGSEA in the germline V gene. V gave up 2 bases and J gave up 2 bases, with 10 bases separating them. CDR3 length equals 14 residues. Written as DNA, the CDR3 is TGCAGCGTTGAAAGAGGGGGAGCCTACAATGAGCAGTTCTTC. Translated, it gives CSVERGGAYNEQFF.

The chain employs TRBV4-1 and TRBJ1-2, with 7 bases fitting TRBD1. In germline, CDR1 is MGHRA, CDR2 YSYEKL. The J segment lost 5 bases and the V segment lost 3 bases, leaving 6 bases of the junction unmatched. The CDR3 contains 14 residues. The CDR3 coding sequence is TGCGCCAGCAGCCACCCCGGGGGACAGTATGGCTACACCTTC. Amino acid sequence: CASSHPGGQYGYTF.

This clonotype has at least ten counts. V is TRBV20-1 and J is TRBJ1-2; D possibly corresponds to TRBD1 (6 bases). The CDR3 loop spans 13 amino acids. Germline assignment: CDR1 DFQATT and CDR2 SNEGSKA (reference sequence). V was trimmed by 1 base and J by 0 bases, leaving 6 bases between them. CDR3 loop: CSARGTANYGYTF. In DNA, the CDR3 is TGCAGTGCTAGAGGGACAGCTAACTATGGCTACACCTTC.

A few counts support this clonotype. The chain carries TRBV15 and TRBJ2-4; no reliable D call. Germline V gene lookup returns CDR1 LNHNV and CDR2 YYDKDF (reference sequence). The V and J ends lost 1 base and 0 bases respectively, with 10 bases between them. This CDR3 is 16 amino acids long. CDR3 sequence (DNA): TGTGCCACCAGCAGAGGGGCGGAACTAGCCAAAAACATTCAGTACTTC. Protein: CATSRGAELAKNIQYF.

This clonotype was observed a handful of times. The gene calls are TRBV9 and TRBJ1-4, with 7 bases lining up with TRBD1. The CDR3 is made up of 15 amino acids. The ends lost 4 bases at V and 5 bases at J; junction bases unmatched: 8. CDR1 is SGDLS, CDR2 YYNGEE, per germline. The CDR3 reads CASSRTGQQNEKLFF. CDR3 DNA: TGTGCCAGCAGCAGGACGGGACAGCAAAATGAAAAACTGTTTTTT.

The chain links TRBV4-3 to TRBJ2-1; the match to TRBD2 covers 10 bases. The V and J ends lost 0 bases and 4 bases, in that order; junction bases with no gene match: 3. The germline CDR1 and CDR2 sequences are LGHNA and YSLEER. The CDR3 consists of 16 residues. CDR3 loop: CASSQDLAGGYNEQFF. CDR3 bases: TGCGCCAGCAGCCAAGATTTAGCGGGGGGATACAATGAGCAGTTCTTC.

This clonotype came up a few times. CDR3 amino acids: CSVLLAESSYNEQFF. The CDR3 bases are TGCAGCGTCCTACTAGCGGAGAGCTCCTACAATGAGCAGTTCTTC. The chain employs TRBV29-1 and TRBJ2-1, with 8 bases identical to TRBD2. J lost 0 bases, V lost 6 bases, and 7 bases had no gene match. The V gene's germline CDR1 is SQVTM and CDR2 ANQGSEA. The CDR3 covers 15 residues.